This note documents a single T cell receptor (beta chain) sequence. Only one count was recorded for this clone. Its target antigen remains unknown. No much larger clonotype is one base removed from it; base qualities were not supplied. This record belongs to a study of long-term antiretroviral therapy in people with HIV (dated by TCRdb to the early 2020s). Turning to the overall study: The earliest samples were collected about a decade before the 2015 WHO recommendation for immediate ART, when ART was typically delayed until CD4 counts fell. Test extractions of a monoclonal T-cell line alongside 33 polyclonal samples showed no cross-contamination during QIAcube processing. From 25 to 30 adults with confirmed HIV infection, the cohort provided some 200 cryopreserved PBMC samples, gathered serially across a mean of around 6 years (range 1-12). Of the approximately 30 participants with HIV, ten to eleven were female. A retrospective serial study tested whether changes in peripheral blood TRB repertoire composition and diversity were associated with ART initiation and durable HIV suppression.

The germline V gene encodes CDR1 SGHTA and CDR2 FQGNSA. A distance of 12 bases separates the germline ends of V and J, which lose 2 bases and 4 bases respectively. The CDR3 sequence holds 15 residues, the cysteine and phenylalanine included. Solely the CDR3 DNA is kept, with 45 bases framed from the first base. The immunoSEQ hsTCRB v3.0 assay was used at survey level resolution to sequence the TRB variable region. TRB sequencing targeted a depth of about 40,000-55,000 T-cell genomes per sample. Pooled TRB libraries were sequenced on an Illumina MiSeq with a v3 150-cycle kit. The source study handled its data this way. Repertoire analysis was performed in R inside a reproducible Nextflow workflow that covered QC, data transformation and analysis. LymphoSeq2, an R package for exploring AIRR-Seq data, was used to implement custom analyses. A few samples that yielded fewer than 5000 total TRB sequences were excluded, so that some 190 HIV repertoires were analyzed. Among the roughly 180 retained HIV repertoires, fewer than 65 were collected before ART initiation and 129 after ART initiation. Repertoires were downsampled to 5000 TRB nucleotide sequences, and summary statistics were averaged over 100 downsampling iterations. Only TRB sequences with CDR3 regions of at least seven amino acids were retained for analysis. Diversity was measured with a Shannon entropy-derived clonality score and the Gini coefficient. In the repertoire networks, any two of the top 5000 CDR3 amino acid sequences were connected whenever the two sequences differed by an edit distance of one. For TRB CDR3 amino acid sequences, GLIPH2 was used to predict antigen specificity groups and MHC restriction. To flag known associations with CMV, EBV, HIV or tissue antigens, CDR3 amino acid sequences were compared against VDJdb and McPAS-TCR. Pre-ART, post-ART and control groups were compared with Wilcoxon signed-rank tests and Holm-Bonferroni correction. TCRdb took this table from immuneACCESS and kept in-frame rearrangements with V and J called. Such tables lack part of the clones; where checked against another copy, unresolved V genes explain under half of the gap, and the rest is unexplained. V and J calls and clone size follow that table, whereas D and trimming were derived from the DNA. The sample has about 18,000 clones on record, about nine tenths of them singletons. The top ten constitute approximately 9.6% of the sample.

Points the paper makes about the study in general: CDR3 length ranges in HIV repertoires were narrower than in controls, and network structure suggested an antigen-experienced repertoire with only a slight naive shift after ART. Inferences about post-ART repertoire changes are limited because no data were available on ART adherence, viral resistance or therapy changes. Because PBMC availability was limited, only the TCR beta chain was sequenced, with no alpha chain pairing. The samples span the years 2004 to 2017, and the ART regimens used at that time may not be as effective as current regimens. ART initiation was associated with a significant increase in TRB diversity, but diversity stayed significantly below transplant donor controls even after long-term ART. Because pre-ART samples had limited cell numbers, profiling was done on unsorted PBMC rather than on sorted CD4+ and CD8+ T cells. The repertoire was dominated across all time points by expanded TRB clones identified before ART initiation, although this dominance was seen to fluctuate and to decrease in many PLHIV after ART.

Participants were included only if at least one PBMC sample before ART initiation and at least two post-ART samples were available. All participants with HIV were treated in the United States of America. Before DNA extraction, cryopreserved samples containing roughly 1-11 million PBMC were thawed and washed. At the time of the earliest PBMC sample for each participant with HIV, ages ranged from roughly 23 to 60 years. PBMC samples were contributed by each participant from 1-4 timepoints before ART initiation and 2-8 timepoints after ART initiation, with a median of 7 samples. For every participant, serial HIV viral load, CD4+ T-cell count, ART history and demographic data were obtained. Using a Qiagen kit on a QIAcube, genomic DNA was extracted from unsorted PBMC, with samples processed in batches of 12.

The sample consisted of unsorted PBMCs, taken 3 years after starting antiretroviral therapy. In this chain, TRBV7-2 is recombined with TRBJ2-1, with the D assignment possibly TRBD1 or TRBD2, given 5 matching bases for each. The TCR was taken from a man between 50 and 59 years old with HIV. The CDR3 sequence is CASSLLGRTYNEQFF. The DNA sequence is TGTGCCAGCAGCTTATTGGGACGCACGTACAATGAGCAGTTCTTC.